This entry lists 5 T cell receptor beta chains sequenced from one sample in a study of cytomegalovirus exposure and HLA in healthy donors. It was with 60 Vbeta and 13 Jbeta primers that the PCR ran. Profiling relied on immunoSEQ multiplex PCR, and the TCRdb table lists in-frame clones only, not all of them. Of 95,000 to 120,000 clones in the sample, approximately 83% are singletons; the top ten hold roughly 2.5%. Sequencing used PBMCs. The receptors were gathered from a woman in her late teens or twenties in good health and CMV-seronegative.

The chain is built from TRBV28 and TRBJ1-2, with TRBD1 identical over 7 bases. J was trimmed by 6 bases and V by 5 bases; bases with no gene match: 12. The germline CDR1 and CDR2 sequences are MDHEN and SYDVKM. The CDR3 extends over 15 amino acids. The CDR3 reads CASSKPTGASNGYTF. DNA of the CDR3: TGTGCCAGCAGTAAACCTACAGGGGCCTCAAATGGCTACACCTTC.

CDR3 coding DNA: TGCGCCAGCAGCTTCCAGGGGGCTCCTACCAAAAACATTCAGTACTTC. This translates into CASSFQGAPTKNIQYF. This chain joins TRBV4-1 and TRBJ2-4, with 8 bases aligning to TRBD1. CDR1 is MGHRA and CDR2 is YSYEKL in the germline V gene. The CDR3 length is 16 residues. J was trimmed by 2 bases and V by 5 bases; bases with no gene match: 8.

The chain carries TRBV21-1 and TRBJ1-2. TRBV21-1 is a known pseudogene. CDR3 length: 14 amino acids. CDR3 in amino acids: CASTSPIANYGYTF. Written as DNA, the CDR3 is TGTGCCAGCACATCCCCGATAGCTAACTATGGCTACACCTTC.

The rearrangement links TRBV5-4 to TRBJ1-2, with 11 bases aligning to TRBD1. The CDR3 totals 14 residues. Germline CDR1 and CDR2: SGHNT and YYREEE (reference sequence). After removal of 6 bases from V and 6 bases from J, the junction contained 7 bases not matched to a gene. As DNA, the CDR3 is TGTGCCAGCAACGTTCAGGACAGGGGGCATGGCTACACCTTC. Translated, it gives CASNVQDRGHGYTF. Filled out from reference TRBV5-4 and TRBJ1-2, the complete variable domain reads ETGVTQSPTHLIKTRGQQVTLRCSSQSGHNTVSWYQQALGQGPQFIFQYYREEENGRGNFPPRFSGLQFPNYSSELNVNALELDDSALYLCASNVQDRGHGYTFGSGTRLTVV.

The chain carries TRBV6-5 and TRBJ1-1, with D hard to call. The CDR3 length is 14 residues. The germline V gene encodes CDR1 MNHEY and CDR2 SVGAGI. V lost 0 bases and J lost 1, with 6 bases in between. The CDR3 sequence: CASSYSAENTEAFF. The CDR3 nucleotides are TGTGCCAGCAGTTACTCGGCGGAGAACACTGAAGCTTTCTTT.